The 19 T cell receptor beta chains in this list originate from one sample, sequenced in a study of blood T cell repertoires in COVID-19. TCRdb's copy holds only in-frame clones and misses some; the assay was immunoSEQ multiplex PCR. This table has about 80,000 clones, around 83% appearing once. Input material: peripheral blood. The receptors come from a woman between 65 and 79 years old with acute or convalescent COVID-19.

The CDR3: CASSEYPTAEYEQYF. As DNA, the CDR3 is TGTGCCAGCAGTGAATACCCCACAGCCGAGTACGAGCAGTACTTC. The gene calls are TRBV2 and TRBJ2-7; D gene unclear. Germline CDR1 reads SNHLY; CDR2 reads FYNNEI. The CDR3 has 15 residues. V lost 2 bases, J lost 4 bases, and 15 bases lay in between. The variable domain in full, with the rest retrieved from reference TRBV2 and TRBJ2-7, is EPEVTQTPSHQVTQMGQEVILRCVPISNHLYFYWYRQILGQKVEFLVSFYNNEISEKSEIFDDQFSVERPDGSNFTLKIRSTKLEDSAMYFCASSEYPTAEYEQYFGPGTRLTVT.

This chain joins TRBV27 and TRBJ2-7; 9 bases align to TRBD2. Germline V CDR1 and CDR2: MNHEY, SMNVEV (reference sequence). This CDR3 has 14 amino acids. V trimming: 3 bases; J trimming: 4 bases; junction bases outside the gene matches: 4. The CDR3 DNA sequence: TGTGCCAGCAGTTTCGGGACTAGCCGTTACGAGCAGTACTTC. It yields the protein CASSFGTSRYEQYF.

Here the CDR3 reads CASHEGVNSPLHF. CDR3 nucleotides: TGTGCCAGCCATGAAGGGGTAAACTCACCCCTCCACTTT. This chain links TRBV5-5 with TRBJ1-6, with D tentatively TRBD1 (5 bases). This CDR3 contains 13 residues. Germline V gene lookup returns CDR1 SGHKS and CDR2 YYEKEE (reference sequence). V was pared by 7 bases and J by 10 bases, with 15 bases between.

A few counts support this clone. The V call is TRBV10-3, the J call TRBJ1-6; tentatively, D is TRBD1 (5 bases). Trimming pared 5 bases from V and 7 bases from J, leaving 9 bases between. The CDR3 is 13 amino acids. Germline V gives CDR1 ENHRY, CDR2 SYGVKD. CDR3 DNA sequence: TGTGCCATCAGTCCGGACACAAATTCACCCCTCCACTTT. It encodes CAISPDTNSPLHF.

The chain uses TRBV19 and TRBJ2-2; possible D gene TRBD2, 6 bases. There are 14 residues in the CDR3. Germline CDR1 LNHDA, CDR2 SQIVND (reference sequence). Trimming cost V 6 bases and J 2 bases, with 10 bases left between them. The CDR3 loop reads CASSGGINTGELFF. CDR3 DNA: TGTGCCAGTAGCGGCGGGATCAACACCGGGGAGCTGTTTTTT.

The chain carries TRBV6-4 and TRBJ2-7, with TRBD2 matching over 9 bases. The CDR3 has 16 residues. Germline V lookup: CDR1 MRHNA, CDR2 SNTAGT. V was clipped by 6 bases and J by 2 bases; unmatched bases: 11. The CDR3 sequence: CASRPLPREGTYEQYF. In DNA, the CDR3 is TGTGCCAGCAGACCTCTTCCGCGGGAGGGAACCTACGAGCAGTACTTC.

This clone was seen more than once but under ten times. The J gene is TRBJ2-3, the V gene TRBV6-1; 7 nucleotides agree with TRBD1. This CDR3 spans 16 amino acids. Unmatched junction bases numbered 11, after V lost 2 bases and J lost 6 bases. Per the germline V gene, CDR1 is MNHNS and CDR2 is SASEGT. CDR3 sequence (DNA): TGTGCCAGCAGTGAAAAAAGGGGGCGCTTGATTGATACGCAGTATTTT. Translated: CASSEKRGRLIDTQYF.

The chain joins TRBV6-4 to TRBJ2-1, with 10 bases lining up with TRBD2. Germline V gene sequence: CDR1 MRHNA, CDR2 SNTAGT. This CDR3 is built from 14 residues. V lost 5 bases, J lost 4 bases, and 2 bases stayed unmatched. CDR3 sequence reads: CASSLAGAYNEQFF. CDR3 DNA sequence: TGTGCCAGCAGTCTAGCGGGAGCTTACAATGAGCAGTTCTTC.

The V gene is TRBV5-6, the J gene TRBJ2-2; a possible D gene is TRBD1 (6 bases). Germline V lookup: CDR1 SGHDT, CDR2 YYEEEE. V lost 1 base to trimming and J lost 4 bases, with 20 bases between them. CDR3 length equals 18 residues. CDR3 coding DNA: TGTGCCAGCAGCTTGCGGGGAACCTATGGACAGATCACCGGGGAGCTGTTTTTT. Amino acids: CASSLRGTYGQITGELFF.

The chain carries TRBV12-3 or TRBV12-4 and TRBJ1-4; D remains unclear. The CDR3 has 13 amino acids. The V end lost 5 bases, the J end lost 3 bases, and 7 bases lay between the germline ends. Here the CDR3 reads CASSPGANEKLFF. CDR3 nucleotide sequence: TGTGCCAGCAGTCCCGGAGCTAATGAAAAACTGTTTTTT.

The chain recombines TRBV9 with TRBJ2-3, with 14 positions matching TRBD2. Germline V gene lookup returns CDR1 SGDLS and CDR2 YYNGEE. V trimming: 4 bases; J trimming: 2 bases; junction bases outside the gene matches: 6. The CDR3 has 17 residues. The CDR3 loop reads CASSTGTSGSFTDTQYF. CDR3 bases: TGTGCCAGCAGCACTGGGACTAGCGGGAGTTTCACAGATACGCAGTATTTT.

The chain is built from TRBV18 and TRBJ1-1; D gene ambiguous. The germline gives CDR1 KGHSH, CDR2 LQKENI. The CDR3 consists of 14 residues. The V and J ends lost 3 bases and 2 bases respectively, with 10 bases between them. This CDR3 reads CASSPPFSNTEAFF. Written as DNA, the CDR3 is TGTGCCAGCTCACCCCCCTTTAGCAACACTGAAGCTTTCTTT.

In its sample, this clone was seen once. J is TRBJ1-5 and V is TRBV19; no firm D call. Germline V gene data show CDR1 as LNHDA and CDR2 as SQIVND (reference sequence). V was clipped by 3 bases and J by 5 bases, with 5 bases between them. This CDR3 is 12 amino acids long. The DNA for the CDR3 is TGTGCCAGTAGTATCGCGCATCAGCCCCAGCATTTT. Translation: CASSIAHQPQHF. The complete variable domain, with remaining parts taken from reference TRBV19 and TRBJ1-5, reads DGGITQSPKYLFRKEGQNVTLSCEQNLNHDAMYWYRQDPGQGLRLIYYSQIVNDFQKGDIAEGYSVSREKKESFPLTVTSAQKNPTAFYLCASSIAHQPQHFGDGTRLSIL.

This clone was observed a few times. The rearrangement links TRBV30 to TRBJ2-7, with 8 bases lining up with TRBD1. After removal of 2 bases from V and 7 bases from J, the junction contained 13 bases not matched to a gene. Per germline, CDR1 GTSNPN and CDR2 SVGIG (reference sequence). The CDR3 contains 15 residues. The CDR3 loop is CAWSTPDRDRGEQYF. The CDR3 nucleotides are TGTGCCTGGAGTACACCGGACAGGGACCGTGGGGAGCAGTACTTC.

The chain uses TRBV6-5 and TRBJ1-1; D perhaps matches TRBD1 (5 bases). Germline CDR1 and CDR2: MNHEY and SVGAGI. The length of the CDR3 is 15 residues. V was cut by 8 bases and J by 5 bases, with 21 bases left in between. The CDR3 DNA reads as TGTGCCAGCTGTAGGTTTGGGGGGGTGATGACTGAAGCTTTCTTT. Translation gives CASCRFGGVMTEAFF.

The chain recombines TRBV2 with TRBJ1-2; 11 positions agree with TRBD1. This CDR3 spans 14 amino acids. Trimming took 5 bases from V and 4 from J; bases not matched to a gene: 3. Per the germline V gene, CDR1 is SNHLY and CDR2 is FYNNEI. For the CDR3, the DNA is TGTGCCAGCAGTAAGGACAGGGGGCCCTATGGCTACACCTTC. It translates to CASSKDRGPYGYTF.

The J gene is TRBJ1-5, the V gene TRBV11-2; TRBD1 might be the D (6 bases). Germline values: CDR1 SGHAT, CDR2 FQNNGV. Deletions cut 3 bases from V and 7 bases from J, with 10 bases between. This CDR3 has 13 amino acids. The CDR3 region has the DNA TGTGCCAGCAGCTTTTATACAGGGCAGCCCCAGCATTTT. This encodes CASSFYTGQPQHF.

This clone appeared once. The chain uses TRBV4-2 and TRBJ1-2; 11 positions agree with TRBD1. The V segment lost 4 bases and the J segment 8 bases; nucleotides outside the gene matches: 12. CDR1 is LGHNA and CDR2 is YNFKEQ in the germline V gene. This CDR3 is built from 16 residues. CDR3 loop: CASSRRPGQGARGYTF. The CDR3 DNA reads TGTGCCAGCAGCCGAAGACCAGGACAGGGGGCGCGCGGCTACACCTTC.

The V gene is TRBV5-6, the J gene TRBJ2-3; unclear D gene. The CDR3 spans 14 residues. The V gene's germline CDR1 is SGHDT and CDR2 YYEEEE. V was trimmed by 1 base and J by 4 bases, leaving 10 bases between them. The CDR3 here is CASSLWANADTQYF. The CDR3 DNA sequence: TGTGCCAGCAGCTTGTGGGCCAATGCAGATACGCAGTATTTT. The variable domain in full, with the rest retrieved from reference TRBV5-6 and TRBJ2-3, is DAGVTQSPTHLIKTRGQQVTLRCSPKSGHDTVSWYQQALGQGPQFIFQYYEEEERQRGNFPDRFSGHQFPNYSSELNVNALLLGDSALYLCASSLWANADTQYFGPGTRLTVL.